These 21 T cell receptor beta chains were all obtained from the same sample, sequenced in a study of blood T cell repertoires in COVID-19. Repertoires were generated with immunoSEQ multiplex PCR, while TCRdb's copy carries only in-frame clones and drops some. The sample contains fewer than 70,000 clones, over 75% of which appear only once. Sequencing used peripheral blood. These receptors were collected from a man aged 45 to 65 with active COVID-19.

The rearrangement links TRBV9 to TRBJ1-3, with a tentative D call TRBD1 (5 bases). CDR3 length equals 16 residues. Germline lookup yields CDR1 SGDLS and CDR2 YYNGEE. Trimming left V 0 bases short and J 0 bases short, with 10 bases between. This CDR3 is CASSVEQAPSGNTIYF. The CDR3 region has the DNA TGTGCCAGCAGCGTAGAACAGGCCCCCTCTGGAAACACCATATATTTT.

The rearrangement joins TRBV19 to TRBJ2-2, with D possibly TRBD2 on 5 matching bases. Per the germline V gene, CDR1 is LNHDA and CDR2 is SQIVND (reference sequence). Trimming cost V 1 base and J 4 bases, with 10 bases left between them. CDR3 length equals 15 residues. CDR3 sequence: CASSIVGGVTGELFF. In DNA form, the CDR3 reads TGTGCCAGTAGTATAGTAGGAGGTGTCACCGGGGAGCTGTTTTTT.

The chain carries TRBV4-1 and TRBJ2-7, with D maybe TRBD2 (6 bases). CDR1 and CDR2 from the germline V gene are MGHRA and YSYEKL. The CDR3 length is 14 residues. Trimming shortened V by 4 bases and J by 2 bases, and 12 bases separated the two germline ends. The CDR3 nucleotides read TGCGCCAGCAGCCTCGGGACTGACGCCTACGAGCAGTACTTC. Amino acid sequence: CASSLGTDAYEQYF.

This clone was seen once. The V and J genes are TRBV29-1 and TRBJ1-5; D is unclear. This CDR3 comprises 12 residues. Germline V gene lookup returns CDR1 SQVTM and CDR2 ANQGSEA. The V end lost 4 bases, the J end lost 9 bases, and 13 bases lay between the germline ends. The CDR3 protein is CSVADQSGPQHF. CDR3 coding DNA: TGCAGCGTTGCGGATCAATCAGGGCCCCAGCATTTT. The full variable domain, rest sourced from reference TRBV29-1 and TRBJ1-5, is SAVISQKPSRDICQRGTSLTIQCQVDSQVTMMFWYRQQPGQSLTLIATANQGSEATYESGFVIDKFPISRPNLTFSTLTVSNMSPEDSSIYLCSVADQSGPQHFGDGTRLSIL.

The chain links TRBV6-5 to TRBJ2-2; 10 nucleotides match TRBD2. This CDR3 is built from 15 residues. From germline, CDR1 is MNHEY and CDR2 SVGAGI. The DNA for the CDR3 is TGTGCTGTAATATTAGCGGGAGGAAACACCGGGGAGCTGTTTTTT. It is translated as CAVILAGGNTGELFF.

The chain combines TRBV4-1 with TRBJ1-2; 10 positions agree with TRBD1. The CDR3 has 12 residues. Germline V gene sequence: CDR1 MGHRA, CDR2 YSYEKL. The CDR3 protein is CAATGGPYGYTF. As DNA, the CDR3 is TGCGCAGCGACAGGGGGCCCCTACGGCTACACCTTC.

The chain joins TRBV6-4 to TRBJ1-2; 7 bases agree with TRBD1. The CDR3 has 14 residues. V shed 2 bases, J shed 5 bases, and the junction held 5 bases outside the gene matches. Germline CDR1 reads MRHNA; CDR2 reads SNTAGT. CDR3 loop: CASSDGRGEYGYTF. In nucleotides, the CDR3 is TGTGCCAGCAGTGACGGCAGGGGGGAATATGGCTACACCTTC.

The CDR3 loop reads CASSSGRGRDTEAFF. DNA for the CDR3: TGTGCCAGCAGCTCGGGGCGGGGAAGAGACACTGAAGCTTTCTTT. V is TRBV11-3 and J is TRBJ1-1, with D perhaps TRBD1 (5 bases). The CDR3 contains 15 residues. Trimming left V 4 bases short and J 3 bases short, with 15 bases between. CDR1 and CDR2 (germline): SGHNT, YENEEA.

This clone was counted only a few times. V is TRBV27 and J is TRBJ1-2; weak D call: TRBD1 (5 bases). Deletions cut 5 bases from V and 7 bases from J, with 20 bases between. The germline CDR1 and CDR2 sequences are MNHEY and SMNVEV (reference sequence). CDR3 length equals 15 residues. CDR3 nucleotide sequence: TGTGCCAGCAGTACCATACAGGCCGCGGGGTCTGGCTACACCTTC. Translated: CASSTIQAAGSGYTF.

The V gene is TRBV9, the J gene TRBJ1-1, with D possibly matching TRBD1 (6 bases). This CDR3 has 15 amino acids. The germline V gene has CDR1 SGDLS and CDR2 YYNGEE. V lost 4 bases to trimming and J lost 2 bases, with 15 bases between them. The CDR3 DNA follows: TGTGCCAGCAGCCCCGGGCGGGGGGCTAACACTGAAGCTTTCTTT. It is translated as CASSPGRGANTEAFF.

The V gene is TRBV7-2, the J gene TRBJ1-2; maybe TRBD1 (6 bases). The CDR3 is 13 amino acids. CDR1 SGHTA and CDR2 FQGNSA come from the germline V gene. Deletions cut 5 bases from V and 2 bases from J, with 9 bases between. CDR3 amino acids: CASSPDRNYGYTF. Here the CDR3 DNA reads TGTGCCAGCAGCCCCGACAGGAACTATGGCTACACCTTC.

The chain couples TRBV5-1 to TRBJ1-2, with TRBD1 matching 12 bases. V lost 4 bases and J lost 6; bases outside the gene matches: 13. Looked up from germline, CDR1 is SGHRS and CDR2 is YFSETQ. The CDR3 sequence is 17 residues long. The DNA for the CDR3 is TGCGCCAGCAGCCCCGTCGGAGGGGACAGGGGGCTTGATGGCTACACCTTC. Protein sequence: CASSPVGGDRGLDGYTF.

The genes are TRBV7-3 and TRBJ2-1, with 10 positions matching TRBD2. V gave up 2 bases and J gave up 2 bases; unmatched junction bases: 6. This CDR3 contains 17 residues. Germline V CDR1 and CDR2: SGHTA, FQGTGA. In DNA form, the CDR3 reads TGTGCCAGCAGCTTAGCTAGCGGGAGTGCCCCCTACAATGAGCAGTTCTTC. It translates to CASSLASGSAPYNEQFF.

This chain links TRBV11-2 with TRBJ2-3; D might be TRBD2 (6 bases). Trimming removed 7 bases from V and 6 bases from J, with 20 bases in between. Germline V gene data show CDR1 as SGHAT and CDR2 as FQNNGV. CDR3 size: 15 residues. CDR3 sequence (DNA): TGTGCCAGCAACACCGGGGGAGACAGTTCGGATACGCAGTATTTT. It codes for CASNTGGDSSDTQYF.

The chain combines TRBV7-2 with TRBJ2-1; TRBD1 agrees at 8 bases. This CDR3 has 18 amino acids. V was pared by 5 bases and J by 2 bases, with 14 bases of the junction left unmatched. The V gene's germline CDR1 is SGHTA and CDR2 FQGNSA. As DNA, the CDR3 is TGTGCCAGCAGCCCCCGGCGTGCTAACAGGGGGGCCTACAATGAGCAGTTCTTC. Its protein is CASSPRRANRGAYNEQFF.

This chain joins TRBV6-5 and TRBJ2-7; 7 positions match TRBD1. With 6 bases clipped from V and 3 bases from J, the junction kept 8 bases outside the gene matches. CDR3 length: 14 residues. Germline V gene data show CDR1 as MNHEY and CDR2 as SVGAGI. CDR3 residues: CASSPDRPNYEQYF. The CDR3 DNA follows: TGTGCCAGCAGCCCGGACAGGCCAAACTACGAGCAGTACTTC.

DNA for the CDR3: TGTGCCAGCGGGAGCTACGAGCAGTACTTC. The encoded protein is CASGSYEQYF. The J gene is TRBJ2-7, the V gene TRBV7-2, with a weak D call TRBD2 (5 bases). The germline CDR1 and CDR2 sequences are SGHTA and FQGNSA. The V and J ends lost 8 bases and 3 bases respectively, with 5 bases between them. The CDR3 has 10 amino acids. Drawing the rest from reference TRBV7-2 and TRBJ2-7, the complete variable domain is GAGVSQSPSNKVTEKGKDVELRCDPISGHTALYWYRQSLGQGLEFLIYFQGNSAPDKSGLPSDRFSAERTGGSVSTLTIQRTQQEDSAVYLCASGSYEQYFGPGTRLTVT.

This chain connects TRBV30 to TRBJ2-1; D ambiguous. In germline, CDR1 is GTSNPN, CDR2 SVGIG (reference sequence). The CDR3 has 12 residues. V lost 5 bases and J 0 bases, leaving 5 bases between the germline ends. CDR3 sequence reads: CAWHSSYNEQFF. CDR3 DNA: TGTGCCTGGCATAGCTCCTACAATGAGCAGTTCTTC.

The chain links TRBV19 to TRBJ2-2; 10 bases are a match to TRBD2. Germline loops: CDR1 LNHDA, CDR2 SQIVND (reference sequence). The CDR3 contains 16 residues. The V and J ends lost 7 bases and 4 bases, in that order; junction bases with no gene match: 9. CDR3 in amino acids: CASTSPGLATTGELFF. CDR3 nucleotide sequence: TGTGCCAGTACTTCACCGGGACTAGCGACCACCGGGGAGCTGTTTTTT. The whole variable domain, remainder taken from reference TRBV19 and TRBJ2-2, is DGGITQSPKYLFRKEGQNVTLSCEQNLNHDAMYWYRQDPGQGLRLIYYSQIVNDFQKGDIAEGYSVSREKKESFPLTVTSAQKNPTAFYLCASTSPGLATTGELFFGEGSRLTVL.

The chain has TRBV9 and TRBJ1-1; 8 bases match TRBD1. CDR1 and CDR2 (germline): SGDLS, YYNGEE. Trimming removed 3 bases from V and 1 base from J; junction bases left unmatched: 11. This CDR3 is built from 17 residues. This CDR3 reads CASSATGDRGWNTEAFF. The CDR3, as DNA: TGTGCCAGCAGCGCCACGGGTGACAGGGGCTGGAACACTGAAGCTTTCTTT.

CDR3 sequence reads: CASSQTGGTTGSPLHF. The CDR3 DNA sequence: TGCGCCAGCAGCCAGACAGGGGGCACGACGGGTTCACCCCTCCACTTT. The chain couples TRBV5-1 to TRBJ1-6; TRBD1 agrees at 10 bases. The germline V gene has CDR1 SGHRS and CDR2 YFSETQ. The trim removed 4 bases at V and 9 bases at J, leaving 10 bases unmatched. The CDR3 totals 16 residues.